Described below is a single TCR beta chain sequence and its context. For the second PCR, which ran for roughly 7 to 11 cycles, a sample-barcoded 5' primer and a J-beta primer mix were used. TCRdb reprocessed the 5' RACE reads with MiXCR, giving one entry per CDR3 protein. The profile shows some 800,000 distinct CDR3 sequences, around 25% of them singletons. The sample is drawn from a study of blood T cells in healthy people across ages. These data were also filed under a second study, of T cells of mothers and their children. That study reports: An overlap that was slightly higher, though non-significant, was seen in related mother-child pairs versus unrelated pairs.

Material: blood. The TCR was taken from a boy aged 5-17 years in good health.

The CDR3 DNA reads TGTGCCAGCAGCCACCCGGGGACTAGCGGGAACAATGAGCAGTTCTTC. This encodes CASSHPGTSGNNEQFF. The V gene is TRBV3-1, the J gene TRBJ2-1; the match to TRBD2 covers 13 bases. The CDR3 consists of 16 residues. Germline trimming cut 3 bases from V and 5 bases from J; bases unmatched to any gene: 4. Germline CDR1 and CDR2: LGHDT and YNNKEL (reference sequence).